This T cell receptor beta chain came from a study of post-analysis software for immune sequencing data. On the study more broadly: Recorded disease courses covered relapsing-remitting, secondary progressive and progressive-relapsing multiple sclerosis. Some patients had no subtype annotation. Whole-study results and caveats: Controls showed significantly higher normalized Chao1 diversity than did multiple sclerosis patients. Under the F measure, samples that were prepared in one batch clustered strongly together. Controls showed lower frequencies than patients for five TRBV segments, and TRBV5-6, TRBV5-1 and TRBV20-1 were among these.

Note on this clonotype: What it recognizes is unknown.

Germline V gene lookup returns CDR1 MGHRA and CDR2 YSYEKL. This CDR3 spans 16 amino acids. The V end lost 1 base, the J end lost 2 bases, and 14 bases lay between the germline ends. Unique molecular identifiers were present in the TCR beta cDNA libraries. Roughly 0.5 million cDNA molecules were obtained from about 1 to 10 million T cells. Using its own MiXCR run on the PCR reads, TCRdb lists one record per CDR3 protein. The data show around 400,000 distinct CDR3 sequences, 30% to 45% seen once. The clonotype was recovered from a girl between 5 and 17 years old with multiple sclerosis. Sequences were obtained from blood. This chain joins TRBV4-1 and TRBJ2-5, with D perhaps TRBD2 (6 bases). In DNA form, the CDR3 reads TGCGCCAGCAGCCAAGTCGCGGGGTTCTCGCAAGAGACCCAGTACTTC. Protein: CASSQVAGFSQETQYF.